The text below deals with one TCR beta chain. What it binds is not known. The data originate from a study of CD8+CD57+ T cells in acquired aplastic anemia. Study at large: Healthy donor sequencing depth: some 10 million CD4+, fewer than 13 million CD8+ reads. General observations from the study: CD8+ Simpson's diversity in patients was not significantly different from that in controls.

Using genomic DNA as the template, TCR beta VDJ and CDR3 profiling was carried out. From the reads, TCRdb called clonotypes with MiXCR, one entry per CDR3 protein. The repertoire holds fewer than 250,000 distinct CDR3 sequences, with roughly half as singletons. The CDR3 has 20 residues. The V segment lost 2 bases and the J segment 0 bases; nucleotides outside the gene matches: 12. This clonotype was sampled from a human donor in good health, serving as a control. The chain has TRBV12-3 or TRBV12-4 and TRBJ2-1, with 11 bases lining up with TRBD2. Source material: sorted CD4+, CD8+, or CD8+CD57+ T cells (not recorded which) from PBMCs. The CDR3 bases are TGTGCCAGCAGTTTACTCCGACTAGCGGGAAATTACCGCTCCTACAATGAGCAGTTCTTC. Protein: CASSLLRLAGNYRSYNEQFF.